This T cell receptor beta chain emerged from a study of blood T cell repertoires in COVID-19. Original data processing: Reference gene primer amplification in the assay estimated nucleated cell counts. Libraries were prepared by immunoSEQ multiplex PCR; TCRdb keeps only in-frame clonotypes and omits some of them. That table furnishes V, J and clone size, whereas the DNA furnished D and trimming. This table holds roughly 220,000 clones, approximately 84% found once. The V gene lost 0 bases and the J gene lost 5 bases, with 7 bases spanning the gap. CDR3 length: 14 residues. Germline V gene sequence: CDR1 SNHLY, CDR2 FYNNEI.

The sequenced sample consisted of peripheral blood. The clonotype comes from a man older than 75 with acute or convalescent COVID-19. V and J are TRBV2 and TRBJ2-2, with D possibly being TRBD2 (6 bases). CDR3 loop: CASSEARGTGELFF. Written as DNA, the CDR3 is TGTGCCAGCAGTGAAGCGCGGGGTACCGGGGAGCTGTTTTTT.